Shown below are 29 T cell receptor beta chains from a single sample sequenced in a study of blood T cell repertoires in COVID-19. Assay used: immunoSEQ multiplex PCR; TCRdb lists only in-frame clones, some missing. The table shows about 480,000 clones, with approximately 91% occurring only once. Specimen: PBMCs or T cells enriched from blood (not recorded which). These TCRs come from a woman aged 55-69 years who had recovered from COVID-19.

The J gene is TRBJ2-2, the V gene TRBV4-1, with TRBD2 matching over 16 bases. V was clipped by 6 bases and J by 3 bases; unmatched bases: 10. CDR1 is MGHRA and CDR2 is YSYEKL in the germline V gene. The CDR3 totals 19 residues. CDR3 residues: CASSHMGLAGGPDTGELFF. The CDR3 region has the DNA TGCGCCAGCAGTCACATGGGACTAGCGGGGGGGCCGGACACCGGGGAGCTGTTTTTT.

The chain couples TRBV5-6 to TRBJ1-3; TRBD1 might be the D (6 bases). The CDR3 totals 15 residues. The V end lost 3 bases, the J end lost 0 bases, and 10 bases lay between the germline ends. The germline gives CDR1 SGHDT, CDR2 YYEEEE. The CDR3 protein is CASSSRDTSGNTIYF. The CDR3 DNA sequence: TGTGCCAGCAGCTCCCGGGACACCTCTGGAAACACCATATATTTT.

The chain links TRBV11-2 to TRBJ1-4; weak D call: TRBD1 (6 bases). V lost 3 bases, J lost 5 bases, and 16 bases lay in between. This CDR3 has 16 amino acids. CDR1 SGHAT and CDR2 FQNNGV come from the germline V gene. Here the CDR3 DNA reads TGTGCCAGCAGCTTGGGACAAGTGTGGGGAAATGAAAAACTGTTTTTT. Its protein is CASSLGQVWGNEKLFF.

The V gene is TRBV19, the J gene TRBJ1-3; D not resolved. Germline CDR1 is LNHDA and CDR2 is SQIVND (reference sequence). V dropped 5 bases and J dropped 2 bases, with 10 bases sitting between them. The CDR3 spans 14 residues. The CDR3 nucleotides are TGTGCCAGTAGTGCCTCGCGGGCTGGAAACACCATATATTTT. Its protein product is CASSASRAGNTIYF.

This clone was recorded only once. V gene TRBV12-5 combines with J gene TRBJ2-5; D not resolved. The V and J ends lost 6 bases and 4 bases respectively, with 6 bases between them. In germline, CDR1 is LGHNT, CDR2 FRNRAP. The CDR3 contains 11 residues. In DNA form, the CDR3 reads TGTGCTAGTGGGTCCCGAGAGACCCAGTACTTC. It encodes CASGSRETQYF. Combining the CDR3 with reference TRBV12-5 and TRBJ2-5 gives the whole variable domain DARVTQTPRHKVTEMGQEVTMRCQPILGHNTVFWYRQTMMQGLELLAYFRNRAPLDDSGMPKDRFSAEMPDATLATLKIQPSEPRDSAVYFCASGSRETQYFGPGTRLLVL.

The chain has TRBV12-3 or TRBV12-4 and TRBJ2-1, with TRBD2 identical over 9 bases. Losses at the gene ends were 7 bases for V and 9 bases for J; bases not matched to a gene: 7. The CDR3 consists of 13 residues. For the CDR3, the DNA is TGTGCCAGCACCTTGCGGGAGGGGAGTGAGCAGTTCTTC. Translated: CASTLREGSEQFF.

V and J are TRBV4-1 and TRBJ2-5; a weak D match, TRBD1 (6 bases). The CDR3 length is 13 residues. Germline V gene data show CDR1 as MGHRA and CDR2 as YSYEKL. Trimming shortened V by 4 bases and J by 5 bases, and 11 bases separated the two germline ends. For the CDR3, the DNA is TGCGCCAGCAGCCCACAGGGCCGCGAGACCCAGTACTTC. Protein: CASSPQGRETQYF.

This chain links TRBV14 with TRBJ1-2; D is unresolved. Trimming left V 0 bases short and J 8 bases short, with 13 bases between. The CDR3 loop spans 14 amino acids. CDR1 and CDR2 (germline): SGHDN, FVKESK. CDR3 sequence reads: CASSQERDLGGYTF. The CDR3 coding sequence is TGTGCCAGCAGCCAAGAGAGGGATCTTGGAGGCTACACCTTC. Together with reference TRBV14 and TRBJ1-2, the CDR3 gives the full variable domain: EAGVTQFPSHSVIEKGQTVTLRCDPISGHDNLYWYRRVMGKEIKFLLHFVKESKQDESGMPNNRFLAERTGGTYSTLKVQPAELEDSGVYFCASSQERDLGGYTFGSGTRLTVV.

J is TRBJ1-2 and V is TRBV6-1; 7 positions agree with TRBD1. The CDR3 runs 11 residues. Unmatched junction bases numbered 8, after V lost 6 bases and J lost 13 bases. Germline CDR1 MNHNS, CDR2 SASEGT. The CDR3 here is CASRETGESTF. CDR3 in DNA: TGTGCCAGCAGAGAAACAGGGGAGAGCACCTTC.

This rearrangement joins TRBV29-1 to TRBJ2-7; 7 nucleotides agree with TRBD2. Trimming cost V 4 bases and J 3 bases; bases outside gene matches: 6. The CDR3 has 13 amino acids. In germline, CDR1 is SQVTM, CDR2 ANQGSEA. This CDR3 is CSVAGGKGYEQYF. Here the CDR3 DNA reads TGCAGCGTTGCGGGGGGTAAGGGCTACGAGCAGTACTTC.

The V call is TRBV11-2, the J call TRBJ2-1; TRBD2 agrees at 8 bases. Germline V gives CDR1 SGHAT, CDR2 FQNNGV. CDR3 length: 18 residues. Trimming removed 2 bases from V and 2 bases from J; junction bases left unmatched: 11. The CDR3 loop is CASSLPREAGGAYNEQFF. The CDR3 DNA reads as TGTGCCAGCAGCTTACCGCGCGAGGCCGGGGGGGCCTACAATGAGCAGTTCTTC. The full variable domain, completed using reference TRBV11-2 and TRBJ2-1, is EAGVAQSPRYKIIEKRQSVAFWCNPISGHATLYWYQQILGQGPKLLIQFQNNGVVDDSQLPKDRFSAERLKGVDSTLKIQPAKLEDSAVYLCASSLPREAGGAYNEQFFGPGTRLTVL.

V gene TRBV7-2 combines with J gene TRBJ2-3; 8 bases match TRBD2. This CDR3 region has 14 residues. J lost 8 bases, V lost 3 bases, and 7 bases had no gene match. Germline V gene sequence: CDR1 SGHTA, CDR2 FQGNSA. The CDR3 nucleotides are TGTGCCAGCAGCTTGGGACTAGGGGGAAGTACGCAGTATTTT. This codes for CASSLGLGGSTQYF.

The chain's CDR3 is CASSLRGLAENEQFF. The DNA of the CDR3 is TGTGCCAGCAGCTTAAGAGGACTAGCGGAAAATGAGCAGTTCTTC. The V gene is TRBV11-2, the J gene TRBJ2-1; 10 bases map to TRBD2. In germline, CDR1 is SGHAT, CDR2 FQNNGV. CDR3 length equals 15 residues. V shed 2 bases, J shed 7 bases, and the junction held 5 bases outside the gene matches. The whole variable domain, filled in from reference TRBV11-2 and TRBJ2-1, reads EAGVAQSPRYKIIEKRQSVAFWCNPISGHATLYWYQQILGQGPKLLIQFQNNGVVDDSQLPKDRFSAERLKGVDSTLKIQPAKLEDSAVYLCASSLRGLAENEQFFGPGTRLTVL.

The V and J genes are TRBV6-5 and TRBJ1-4; D unresolved. Germline CDR1 MNHEY, CDR2 SVGAGI. The CDR3 consists of 12 residues. Trimming took 6 bases from V and 7 from J, leaving 9 bases between them. The CDR3 DNA follows: TGTGCCAGCAGACGTAGTGGTGAAAAACTGTTTTTT. Its translation is CASRRSGEKLFF.

The chain links TRBV30 to TRBJ1-1; TRBD1 matches at 10 bases. V was clipped by 3 bases and J by 6 bases; unmatched bases: 7. Germline CDR1 reads GTSNPN; CDR2 reads SVGIG (reference sequence). The CDR3 covers 14 residues. The CDR3 region is CAWSAGQGRSEAFF. The CDR3 nucleotides are TGTGCCTGGAGCGCGGGACAGGGGCGTTCTGAAGCTTTCTTT.

The chain links TRBV2 to TRBJ2-3; D unresolved. Germline lookup yields CDR1 SNHLY and CDR2 FYNNEI. This CDR3 has 15 residues. Trimming shortened V by 5 bases and J by 0 bases, and 12 bases separated the two germline ends. The CDR3 is CASSPYQASTDTQYF. Written as DNA, the CDR3 is TGTGCCAGCAGTCCATACCAGGCTAGCACAGATACGCAGTATTTT.

The chain links TRBV13 to TRBJ1-1; the D is unclear. Looked up from germline, CDR1 is PRHDT and CDR2 is FYEKMQ (reference sequence). The CDR3 runs to 12 residues. V gave up 6 bases and J gave up 3 bases, with 8 bases separating them. Here the CDR3 DNA reads TGTGCCAGCAGTTGGCAGGACACTGAAGCTTTCTTT. This encodes CASSWQDTEAFF. Full variable domain (remainder filled in from reference TRBV13 and TRBJ1-1): AAGVIQSPRHLIKEKRETATLKCYPIPRHDTVYWYQQGPGQDPQFLISFYEKMQSDKGSIPDRFSAQQFSDYHSELNMSSLELGDSALYFCASSWQDTEAFFGQGTRLTVV.

The chain carries TRBV13 and TRBJ1-2, with 7 positions matching TRBD1. The ends lost 5 bases at V and 8 bases at J; junction bases unmatched: 17. Germline V gene sequence: CDR1 PRHDT, CDR2 FYEKMQ (reference sequence). The CDR3 totals 16 residues. CDR3 loop: CASSPKGPKGARGYTF. Written as DNA, the CDR3 is TGTGCCAGCAGCCCCAAGGGGCCCAAGGGGGCGCGGGGCTACACCTTC.

The rearrangement links TRBV10-3 to TRBJ2-2, with a possible D match to TRBD1 (6 bases). The V end was cut by 0 bases, the J end by 3 bases, with 11 bases between. The germline CDR1 and CDR2 sequences are ENHRY and SYGVKD. The CDR3 contains 16 residues. The CDR3 protein is CAISESGGWDTGELFF. The CDR3 nucleotides read TGTGCCATCAGTGAGTCAGGGGGTTGGGACACCGGGGAGCTGTTTTTT.

The genes are TRBV7-8 and TRBJ1-6; the match to TRBD1 covers 8 bases. The germline V gene encodes CDR1 SGHVS and CDR2 FQNEAQ. The CDR3 has 15 residues. J was trimmed by 5 bases and V by 2 bases; bases with no gene match: 2. The CDR3 DNA sequence: TGTGCCAGCAGCTTACAGGGGGCAGATAATTCACCCCTCCACTTT. It encodes CASSLQGADNSPLHF.

The CDR3 here is CASSYSVAGAGETQYF. CDR3 nucleotide sequence: TGTGCCAGCAGTTACTCTGTAGCGGGGGCAGGAGAGACCCAGTACTTC. The chain uses TRBV6-2 or TRBV6-3 and TRBJ2-5; TRBD2 matches at 9 bases. V was clipped by 0 bases and J by 4 bases; unmatched bases: 6. From germline, CDR1 is MNHEY and CDR2 SVGEGT. The CDR3 runs to 16 residues.

The chain employs TRBV18 and TRBJ2-3; the D gene is possibly TRBD2 (5 bases). Per the germline V gene, CDR1 is KGHSH and CDR2 is LQKENI. The CDR3 contains 14 residues. The ends were cut back, 6 bases at V and 7 bases at J, with 17 bases in the middle. The CDR3 region has the DNA TGTGCCAGCTCCACCGGAGTCGGGGTTAATACGCAGTATTTT. It translates to CASSTGVGVNTQYF.

The rearrangement uses TRBV7-8 and TRBJ2-6; D unresolved. CDR1 and CDR2 from the germline V gene are SGHVS and FQNEAQ. V was trimmed by 5 bases and J by 0 bases, leaving 23 bases between them. The CDR3 has 20 residues. CDR3 nucleotide sequence: TGTGCCAGCAGCCCCCTCTCCTACAAAGGAGCCTACTCTGGGGCCAACGTCCTGACTTTC. This codes for CASSPLSYKGAYSGANVLTF. Based on the CDR3 plus reference TRBV7-8 and TRBJ2-6, the full variable domain is GAGVSQSPRYKVAKRGQDVALRCDPISGHVSLFWYQQALGQGPEFLTYFQNEAQLDKSGLPSDRFFAERPEGSVSTLKIQRTQQEDSAVYLCASSPLSYKGAYSGANVLTFGAGSRLTVL.

The chain is built from TRBV6-1 and TRBJ2-3; 10 bases line up with TRBD2. Looked up from germline, CDR1 is MNHNS and CDR2 is SASEGT. The CDR3 covers 18 residues. Unmatched junction bases numbered 8, after V lost 0 bases and J lost 2 bases. The CDR3 protein is CASSEAPLAGAITDTQYF. The CDR3 DNA reads TGTGCCAGCAGTGAAGCCCCTCTAGCGGGGGCTATCACAGATACGCAGTATTTT.

The J gene is TRBJ1-1, the V gene TRBV2; D is possibly TRBD1 (6 bases). V gave up 5 bases and J gave up 4 bases, with 17 bases separating them. The CDR3 consists of 15 residues. Germline V CDR1 and CDR2: SNHLY, FYNNEI. CDR3 nucleotides: TGTGCCAGCAGTAGGAGCACAGGGATGGCCACTGAAGCTTTCTTT. It is translated as CASSRSTGMATEAFF.

The chain uses TRBV2 and TRBJ1-6, with 7 bases lining up with TRBD1. V lost 6 bases to trimming and J lost 7 bases; unmatched junction nucleotides: 6. CDR1 SNHLY and CDR2 FYNNEI come from the germline V gene. This CDR3 is built from 14 residues. The CDR3: CASRKEGANSPLHF. In nucleotides, the CDR3 is TGTGCCAGCAGGAAGGAGGGGGCAAATTCACCCCTCCACTTT.

The chain employs TRBV10-3 and TRBJ1-1; D not certain. CDR3 length: 13 residues. The V end was cut by 10 bases, the J end by 2 bases, with 14 bases between. CDR1 and CDR2 (germline): ENHRY, SYGVKD. CDR3 nucleotides: TGTGCCACCCGGAGAGAGGTAAACACTGAAGCTTTCTTT. Translated, it gives CATRREVNTEAFF.

The chain recombines TRBV12-3 or TRBV12-4 with TRBJ2-5; D is uncertain. Trimming took 6 bases from V and 7 from J, leaving 15 bases between them. The CDR3 totals 13 residues. This CDR3 is CASSGDSGMTQYF. CDR3 coding DNA: TGTGCCAGCAGCGGCGACTCCGGCATGACCCAGTACTTC.

Details on this clone: An end of the junction does not agree with germline; a read error may underlie this. J is TRBJ1-1 and V is TRBV27; the D gene is possibly TRBD1 (6 bases). Germline V lookup: CDR1 MNHEY, CDR2 SMNVEV (reference sequence). The CDR3 is 14 residues long. The chain's CDR3 is CASSLGTLKTEAFF. CDR3 DNA sequence: TGTGCCAGCAGTTTAGGGACACTGAAGACTGAAGCTTTCTTT.